Below are 12 T cell receptor beta chains sequenced from a single sample in a study of regulatory T cells in long-lasting Graves disease. The time point denotes: newly diagnosed GD, antithyroid drugs for less than 3 months. RNA from PBMCs was the source of the TCR library. HTBI primers from iRepertoire and Arm-PCR of CDR3 regions yielded the TCR beta libraries. TCRdb redid the calling of the multiplex PCR reads with MiXCR, one entry per CDR3 protein. Of about 350,000 distinct CDR3 sequences in the sample, over 15% were seen once. This sample was also put to use in a study of T cells in Graves' hyperthyroidism and ophthalmopathy.

This sample comprised peripheral blood mononuclear cells (PBMCs), obtained at new diagnosis, from a patient treated with antithyroid drugs. The receptors shown here come from a man aged 40-50 years with Graves disease.

This clonotype has at least ten counts. This chain links TRBV4-2 with TRBJ1-5; D not certain. Trimming shortened V by 0 bases and J by 5 bases, and 5 bases separated the two germline ends. The CDR3 runs 13 residues. Looked up from germline, CDR1 is LGHNA and CDR2 is YNFKEQ. In DNA form, the CDR3 reads TGTGCCAGCAGCCAAGAGAGTGATCAGCCCCAGCATTTT. Amino acids: CASSQESDQPQHF.

The chain recombines TRBV19 with TRBJ2-3; 10 nucleotides align to TRBD1. Looked up from germline, CDR1 is LNHDA and CDR2 is SQIVND (reference sequence). Trimming took 9 bases from V and 3 from J; bases not matched to a gene: 3. The CDR3 spans 13 residues. This chain's CDR3 is CASGTGVTDTQYF. Written as DNA, the CDR3 is TGTGCCAGCGGGACAGGGGTAACAGATACGCAGTATTTT.

Many counts were recorded for this clonotype. V usage is TRBV7-3 and J usage is TRBJ1-2; D is unresolved. Trimming shortened V by 5 bases and J by 5 bases, and 18 bases separated the two germline ends. The V gene's germline CDR1 is SGHTA and CDR2 FQGTGA. This CDR3 has 15 amino acids. The CDR3 is CASSPRAGPSYGYTF. The CDR3 DNA reads TGTGCCAGCAGCCCAAGAGCCGGGCCATCATATGGCTACACCTTC.

In this sample, this clonotype turned up a few times. The chain employs TRBV18 and TRBJ2-7; possibly TRBD1 for D (6 bases). From germline, CDR1 is KGHSH and CDR2 LQKENI. Trimming cost V 2 bases and J 4 bases, with 12 bases left between them. The CDR3 length is 14 residues. The DNA of the CDR3 is TGTGCCAGCTCACCAAGGCTTGGACAGTACGAGCAGTACTTC. Its translation is CASSPRLGQYEQYF. Looking up the rest from reference TRBV18 and TRBJ2-7 gives the full variable domain: NAGVMQNPRHLVRRRGQEARLRCSPMKGHSHVYWYRQLPEEGLKFMVYLQKENIIDESGMPKERFSAEFPKEGPSILRIQQVVRGDSAAYFCASSPRLGQYEQYFGPGTRLTVT.

The chain employs TRBV18 and TRBJ2-7, with 9 bases that match TRBD1. V shed 2 bases and J 5 bases; nucleotides not matched to a gene: 7. Germline assignment: CDR1 KGHSH and CDR2 LQKENI. This CDR3 has 15 amino acids. CDR3 sequence: CASSPAGTGWHEQYF. DNA of the CDR3: TGTGCCAGCTCACCAGCCGGGACAGGGTGGCACGAGCAGTACTTC.

There are a few counts of this clonotype. Sequence at one end of the junction differs from germline and may be a read error. The J gene is TRBJ2-4, the V gene TRBV15; D is perhaps TRBD1 or TRBD2 (6 bases each). In germline, CDR1 is LNHNV, CDR2 YYDKDF (reference sequence). The CDR3 contains 15 residues. CDR3 DNA: TGTGCCACCAGCAGAAGGGGGGTTGGTAGCAACACTCAGTACTTC. It yields the protein CATSRRGVGSNTQYF.

The chain employs TRBV18 and TRBJ1-2, with 7 bases that match TRBD1. CDR3 length equals 15 residues. Losses at the gene ends were 5 bases for V and 8 bases for J; bases not matched to a gene: 14. Germline-derived CDR1 and CDR2 are KGHSH and LQKENI. The CDR3 loop reads CASSSAARTGSGYTF. CDR3 coding DNA: TGTGCCAGCTCATCGGCCGCAAGGACAGGATCGGGCTACACCTTC.

This chain connects TRBV2 to TRBJ1-2, with 7 nucleotides matching TRBD1. Per germline, CDR1 SNHLY and CDR2 FYNNEI. V lost 8 bases to trimming and J lost 4 bases; unmatched junction nucleotides: 10. This CDR3 contains 14 residues. CDR3 DNA sequence: TGTGCCAGCGCTAACGTACAGGGGATCTATGGCTACACCTTC. Translated, it gives CASANVQGIYGYTF.

The V call is TRBV27, the J call TRBJ1-1; no reliable D call. In germline, CDR1 is MNHEY, CDR2 SMNVEV (reference sequence). The CDR3 has 15 amino acids. The V and J ends lost 7 bases and 0 bases respectively, with 15 bases between them. This CDR3 is CASTQRHSLNTEAFF. CDR3 nucleotide sequence: TGTGCCAGCACCCAGAGGCACAGCCTGAACACTGAAGCTTTCTTT.

This clonotype turned up a few times. The V and J genes are TRBV27 and TRBJ2-7, with 8 positions matching TRBD1. CDR3 length: 12 amino acids. CDR1 is MNHEY, CDR2 SMNVEV, per germline (reference sequence). The CDR3 coding sequence is TGTCCTGCCGGGACAGGCCCCGGCGAGCAGTACTTC. The encoded protein is CPAGTGPGEQYF.

This clonotype appeared once. The V and J genes are TRBV2 and TRBJ2-5; perhaps TRBD1 as D (5 bases). The CDR3 has 12 amino acids. V was pared by 3 bases and J by 13 bases, with 15 bases between. CDR1 and CDR2 from the germline V gene are SNHLY and FYNNEI. CDR3 in DNA: TGTGCCAGCAGTGATCAGGGCTTGGTTAGGTACTTC. As protein: CASSDQGLVRYF.

This chain connects TRBV28 to TRBJ2-3, with D unclear. This CDR3 is built from 16 residues. Germline V gene data show CDR1 as MDHEN and CDR2 as SYDVKM. Between the trimmed V and J ends, which lost 1 base and 4 bases, there was a span of 15 bases. CDR3 DNA sequence: TGTGCCAGCAGTTTATTACTTCTCAAGGGTCCAGATACGCAGTATTTT. This translates into CASSLLLLKGPDTQYF.